This T cell receptor beta chain was documented in a study of human T cells and chemical hapten exposure. Overall study context: DPC 0.01% went on the upper back by patch test, with reading at 6 days. Study results and caveats: The number of TCRs over 1 in 1000 frequency stayed unchanged after DPC.

Time point in this sample: pre-sensitization, week 0. Treatment given: therapeutic diphenylcyclopropenone sensitization with weekly scalp DPC. The CDR3 sequence is 14 residues long. Germline lookup yields CDR1 SGHRS and CDR2 YFSETQ. Trimming shortened V by 4 bases and J by 3 bases, and 11 bases separated the two germline ends. Authors' analysis steps: Counting gave a median of around 89,000 TCRs per sample, with values ranging from about 23,224 to 690,600. Each CDR3 protein is one row after TCRdb ran MiXCR on the RACE reads. The authors' filters were not applied to this entry. This table has about 260,000 distinct CDR3 sequences, over 8% appearing once. On this clonotype itself: Its antigen is unknown.

This sample comprised whole blood, obtained in connection with sensitization to the hapten diphenylcyclopropenone (DPC). This sequence joins TRBV5-1 and TRBJ2-1, with no clear D. The sequence was collected from a woman in her 40s with alopecia areata. Some clones in this sample may be carry-over from other donors' samples. The CDR3 coding sequence is TGCGCCAGCAGCCGAAACGACGGCTACAATGAGCAGTTCTTC. Translating it yields CASSRNDGYNEQFF.